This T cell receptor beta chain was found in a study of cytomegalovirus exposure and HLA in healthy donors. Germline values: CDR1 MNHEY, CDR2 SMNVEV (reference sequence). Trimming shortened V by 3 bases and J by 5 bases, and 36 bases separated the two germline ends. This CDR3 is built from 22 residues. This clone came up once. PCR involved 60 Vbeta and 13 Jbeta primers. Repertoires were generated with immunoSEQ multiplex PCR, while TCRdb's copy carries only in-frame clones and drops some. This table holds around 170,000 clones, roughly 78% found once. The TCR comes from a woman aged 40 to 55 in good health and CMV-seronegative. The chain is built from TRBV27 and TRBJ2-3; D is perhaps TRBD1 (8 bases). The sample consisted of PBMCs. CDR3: CASSFPRESRRGREKEKDTQYF. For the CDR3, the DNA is TGTGCCAGCAGTTTCCCGCGTGAGTCTCGCAGGGGGCGGGAGAAGGAGAAAGATACGCAGTATTTT.